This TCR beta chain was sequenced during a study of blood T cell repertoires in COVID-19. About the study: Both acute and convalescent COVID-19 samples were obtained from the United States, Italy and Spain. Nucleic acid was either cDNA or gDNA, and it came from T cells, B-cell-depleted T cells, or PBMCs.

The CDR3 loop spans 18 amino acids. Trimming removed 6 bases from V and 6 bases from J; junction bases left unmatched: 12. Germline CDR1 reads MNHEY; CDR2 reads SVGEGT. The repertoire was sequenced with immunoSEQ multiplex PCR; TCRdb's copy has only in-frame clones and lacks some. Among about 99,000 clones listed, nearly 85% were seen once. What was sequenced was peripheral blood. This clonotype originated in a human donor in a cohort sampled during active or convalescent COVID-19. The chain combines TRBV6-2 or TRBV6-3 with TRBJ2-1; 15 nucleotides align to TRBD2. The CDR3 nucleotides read TGTGCCAGCAGCCCTCTGGGACTAGCGGGGGGAGGGGCCAATGAGCAGTTCTTC. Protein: CASSPLGLAGGGANEQFF.